This T cell receptor (beta chain) comes out of a study of blood T cell repertoires in COVID-19 (dated by TCRdb to 2018 to 2020). With regard to the full study: The collaborator samples originated in the United States, Italy and Spain and spanned the acute and convalescent phases of COVID-19. The material from the prospective study consisted of cDNA or gDNA derived from T cells, B-cell-depleted T cells, or PBMCs. Subjects who had been exposed to COVID-19, were actively infected with it, or had recovered from it provided the deeply sampled blood TCRbeta repertoires that made up the dataset. The repertoires were released in a freely available public database meant as a resource for research on the immune response to SARS-CoV-2. Samples were obtained from the ongoing ImmuneRACE study (first 160 participants) and from over 1,000 subjects provided by 6 global collaborators. A de-identified subject ID, COVID-19 status, age in years and sex were almost always included in the sample metadata. Where HLA class I and class II types were available, the types were taken from metadata supplied by the sample provider, not from assay-based typing. The paper's findings and limits, for the study overall: The quantity of clinical and demographic metadata differed by source and by participant and was supplied without curation.

TCRbeta CDR3 regions were amplified from genomic DNA by means of the immunoSEQ Assay, a bias-controlled multiplex PCR. Turning to the authors' computational methods: Within the assay, amplification of reference gene primers was used to estimate how many nucleated cells each sample contained. Sequence reads were collapsed and filtered to measure the absolute abundance of every unique TCRbeta CDR3 rearrangement. For each sample, productive Simpson clonality was calculated by taking the square root of Simpson's diversity index across productive rearrangements. TCRdb carries this immuneACCESS record with in-frame sequences only. Its versions omit some clonotypes, under half of them owing to an unresolved V gene in the studies checked, with the rest unexplained. V and J calls and clone size follow that table, whereas D and trimming were derived from the DNA. The table for this sample lists about 220,000 clones; roughly nine tenths of them were counted only once. Jointly, the top ten make up about 3% of the sample.

Concerning this clone: This receptor's antigen is unknown. Per-nucleotide qualities are absent, and no much larger clonotype sits a single base away.

Enrolling through a virtual design, the prospective study's participants ranged in age from roughly 18 to 95 years and lived across roughly 23 United States geographic areas. In the prospective study, participants were assigned to cohorts based on the clinical history participants reported in a screening survey and a study questionnaire. In the prospective study, mobile phlebotomists collected whole blood, serum and a nasopharyngeal or oropharyngeal swab from each participant. Participants in the prospective study had the option to provide additional blood draws and questionnaires over an approximately 2-month period. Prospective study blood samples were shipped either frozen or at room temperature before DNA extraction. Trimming removed 3 bases from V and 5 bases from J; the gene matches leave 17 bases unexplained. From the germline V gene (reference sequence), CDR1 is LNHDA and CDR2 is SQIVND. The CDR3 starts with the cysteine, ends with the phenylalanine, and has 19 residues. The kept DNA is CDR3 alone, 57 bases in frame from the first base.

This clonotype was obtained from a woman aged 18-35 years in a cohort exposed to, infected with or recovered from COVID-19 (not recorded which). The V and J genes are TRBV19 and TRBJ2-5; 11 central bases correspond to TRBD2. Sequencing input: PBMCs or T cells enriched from blood (not recorded which). In nucleotide form, the sequence is TGTGCCAGTAGTATCGTACTTAAACTAGCGGGAGCATCGGGGGAGACCCAGTACTTC. The translation is CASSIVLKLAGASGETQYF.